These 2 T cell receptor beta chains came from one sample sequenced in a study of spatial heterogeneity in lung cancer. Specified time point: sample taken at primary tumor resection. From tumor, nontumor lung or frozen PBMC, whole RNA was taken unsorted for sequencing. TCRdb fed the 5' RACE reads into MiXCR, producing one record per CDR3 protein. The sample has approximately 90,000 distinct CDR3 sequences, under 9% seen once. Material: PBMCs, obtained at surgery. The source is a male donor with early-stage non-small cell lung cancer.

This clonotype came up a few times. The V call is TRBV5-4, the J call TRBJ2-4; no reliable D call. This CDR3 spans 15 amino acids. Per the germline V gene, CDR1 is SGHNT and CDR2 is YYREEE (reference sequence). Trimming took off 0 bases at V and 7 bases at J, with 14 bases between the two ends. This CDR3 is CASSLEPEIPNIQYF. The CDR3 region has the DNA TGTGCCAGCAGCTTGGAACCCGAGATCCCCAACATTCAGTACTTC.

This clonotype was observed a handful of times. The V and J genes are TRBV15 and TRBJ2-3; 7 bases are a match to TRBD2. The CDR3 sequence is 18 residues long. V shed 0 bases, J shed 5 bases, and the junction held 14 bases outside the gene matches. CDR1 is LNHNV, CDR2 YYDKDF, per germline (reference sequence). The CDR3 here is CATSRDQWRGRIGDTQYF. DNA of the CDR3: TGTGCCACCAGCAGAGATCAATGGCGGGGGAGAATAGGAGATACGCAGTATTTT.